These 15 T cell receptor beta chains were all obtained from the same sample, sequenced in a study of cytomegalovirus exposure and HLA in healthy donors. PCR employed 60 Vbeta and 13 Jbeta primers. Profiling relied on immunoSEQ multiplex PCR, and the TCRdb table lists in-frame clones only, not all of them. Of about 190,000 clones listed, 60% to 80% are singletons. The source material was PBMCs. These receptors all come from a woman under 30 in good health and CMV-seronegative.

The rearrangement uses TRBV14 and TRBJ2-3; the match to TRBD2 covers 16 bases. Germline CDR1 SGHDN, CDR2 FVKESK. The V segment lost 2 bases and the J segment 4 bases; nucleotides outside the gene matches: 3. The CDR3 consists of 17 residues. CDR3 nucleotide sequence: TGTGCCAGCAGCCAATTGGGACTAGCGGGGGGGCCAGATACGCAGTATTTT. It codes for CASSQLGLAGGPDTQYF.

This clone is a singleton in its sample. The chain joins TRBV6-5 to TRBJ2-1; 8 bases align to TRBD2. V shed 6 bases and J 6 bases; nucleotides not matched to a gene: 7. Germline CDR1 is MNHEY and CDR2 is SVGAGI. This CDR3 comprises 14 residues. Written as DNA, the CDR3 is TGTGCCAGCAGGAAGGTAGCGGGGTCCAATGAGCAGTTCTTC. Amino acids: CASRKVAGSNEQFF.

The J gene is TRBJ1-2, the V gene TRBV29-1, with 8 bases aligning to TRBD1. The trim removed 4 bases at V and 4 bases at J, leaving 5 bases unmatched. The CDR3 consists of 13 residues. Germline V CDR1 and CDR2: SQVTM, ANQGSEA. This chain's CDR3 is CSVGTGTFYGYTF. The DNA for the CDR3 is TGCAGCGTTGGGACAGGGACCTTCTATGGCTACACCTTC.

The V gene is TRBV7-8, the J gene TRBJ1-5; D gene uncertain. CDR1 SGHVS and CDR2 FQNEAQ come from the germline V gene. The CDR3 length is 12 residues. V lost 5 bases and J 6 bases, leaving 8 bases between the germline ends. CDR3 in DNA: TGTGCCAGCAGCCCCGAGGGTCAGCCCCAGCATTTT. This encodes CASSPEGQPQHF.

The chain has TRBV29-1 and TRBJ2-2; TRBD2 aligns across 12 bases. Trimming took 4 bases from V and 6 from J; bases not matched to a gene: 12. This CDR3 contains 17 residues. Germline V gene data show CDR1 as SQVTM and CDR2 as ANQGSEA. The CDR3 protein is CSVGLAGGVKKSGELFF. The CDR3 DNA sequence: TGCAGCGTTGGGCTAGCGGGAGGGGTGAAAAAGTCCGGGGAGCTGTTTTTT.

V gene TRBV19 combines with J gene TRBJ1-6, with 8 nucleotides matching TRBD1. The length of the CDR3 is 18 residues. The germline CDR1 and CDR2 sequences are LNHDA and SQIVND (reference sequence). V trimming: 4 bases; J trimming: 1 base; junction bases outside the gene matches: 9. For the CDR3, the DNA is TGTGCCAGTAGTACCGACAGGGGTGGTGGGTCCTATAATTCACCCCTCCACTTT. Amino acids: CASSTDRGGGSYNSPLHF.

V is TRBV7-9 and J is TRBJ2-1, with 7 bases matching TRBD1. This CDR3 has 14 residues. Germline values: CDR1 SEHNR, CDR2 FQNEAQ (reference sequence). J was trimmed by 6 bases and V by 0 bases; bases with no gene match: 2. The CDR3 bases are TGTGCCAGCAGCTTAGCGGGACAGTCCAATGAGCAGTTCTTC. It specifies CASSLAGQSNEQFF.

This clone was seen only a few times. The same CDR3 can be traced to other DNA sequences in this sample. This chain uses TRBV5-1 with TRBJ2-7; D remains unclear. CDR1 and CDR2 from the germline V gene are SGHRS and YFSETQ. With 0 bases removed from V and 0 bases from J, the gap between germline ends came to 7 bases. The CDR3 contains 14 residues. The CDR3 DNA reads as TGCGCCAGCAGCTTGGGAGGTGGCTCCTACGAGCAGTACTTC. Protein sequence: CASSLGGGSYEQYF.

The chain combines TRBV2 with TRBJ1-5; 7 bases line up with TRBD1. The CDR3 is made up of 15 amino acids. Germline values: CDR1 SNHLY, CDR2 FYNNEI. V was pared by 6 bases and J by 3 bases, with 8 bases of the junction left unmatched. The CDR3 DNA reads TGTGCCAGCAGGACCCGGGACAGATCCAATCAGCCCCAGCATTTT. It encodes CASRTRDRSNQPQHF. The full variable domain, rest sourced from reference TRBV2 and TRBJ1-5, is EPEVTQTPSHQVTQMGQEVILRCVPISNHLYFYWYRQILGQKVEFLVSFYNNEISEKSEIFDDQFSVERPDGSNFTLKIRSTKLEDSAMYFCASRTRDRSNQPQHFGDGTRLSIL.

The rearrangement links TRBV19 to TRBJ1-4; D is ambiguous. V lost 1 base and J 4 bases, leaving 7 bases between the germline ends. CDR3 length: 14 residues. Per the germline V gene, CDR1 is LNHDA and CDR2 is SQIVND (reference sequence). CDR3 in amino acids: CASSIGPNNEKLFF. CDR3 coding DNA: TGTGCCAGTAGTATAGGGCCGAATAATGAAAAACTGTTTTTT.

In its sample, this clone was seen a few times. The chain combines TRBV9 with TRBJ2-7; 10 bases are shared with TRBD1. CDR1 and CDR2 (germline): SGDLS, YYNGEE. V shed 4 bases, J shed 1 base, and the junction held 5 bases outside the gene matches. CDR3 size: 15 residues. CDR3 sequence (DNA): TGTGCCAGCAGCCCCAGGACAGGGGGTTCCTACGAGCAGTACTTC. Translation gives CASSPRTGGSYEQYF.

V and J are TRBV5-1 and TRBJ1-2, with a possible D match to TRBD1 (6 bases). Per the germline V gene, CDR1 is SGHRS and CDR2 is YFSETQ. V lost 0 bases and J 6 bases, leaving 9 bases between the germline ends. The CDR3 totals 13 residues. The CDR3 DNA is TGCGCCAGCAGCTTGGCAGGGGCAGATGGCTACACCTTC. It specifies CASSLAGADGYTF.

The chain recombines TRBV7-3 with TRBJ1-1; D is undetermined. This CDR3 region has 13 residues. Germline V gene sequence: CDR1 SGHTA, CDR2 FQGTGA. V lost 5 bases and J lost 1, with 8 bases in between. The CDR3 DNA reads TGTGCCAGCAGCCAGATAGCGAACACTGAAGCTTTCTTT. Protein: CASSQIANTEAFF.

The V gene is TRBV7-2, the J gene TRBJ2-7, with 10 bases that match TRBD2. This CDR3 region has 16 residues. Germline CDR1 reads SGHTA; CDR2 reads FQGNSA. The ends lost 4 bases at V and 7 bases at J; junction bases unmatched: 13. CDR3 residues: CASSSQGLARSGEQYF. Here the CDR3 DNA reads TGTGCCAGCAGCTCCCAGGGACTAGCGCGCTCAGGGGAGCAGTACTTC.

The rearrangement uses TRBV19 and TRBJ1-4; 7 bases align to TRBD1. This CDR3 spans 15 amino acids. Germline V CDR1 and CDR2: LNHDA, SQIVND (reference sequence). Trimming cost V 9 bases and J 0 bases; bases outside gene matches: 7. The CDR3 loop is CASTGAPATNEKLFF. In DNA form, the CDR3 reads TGTGCCAGCACAGGGGCCCCTGCAACTAATGAAAAACTGTTTTTT.